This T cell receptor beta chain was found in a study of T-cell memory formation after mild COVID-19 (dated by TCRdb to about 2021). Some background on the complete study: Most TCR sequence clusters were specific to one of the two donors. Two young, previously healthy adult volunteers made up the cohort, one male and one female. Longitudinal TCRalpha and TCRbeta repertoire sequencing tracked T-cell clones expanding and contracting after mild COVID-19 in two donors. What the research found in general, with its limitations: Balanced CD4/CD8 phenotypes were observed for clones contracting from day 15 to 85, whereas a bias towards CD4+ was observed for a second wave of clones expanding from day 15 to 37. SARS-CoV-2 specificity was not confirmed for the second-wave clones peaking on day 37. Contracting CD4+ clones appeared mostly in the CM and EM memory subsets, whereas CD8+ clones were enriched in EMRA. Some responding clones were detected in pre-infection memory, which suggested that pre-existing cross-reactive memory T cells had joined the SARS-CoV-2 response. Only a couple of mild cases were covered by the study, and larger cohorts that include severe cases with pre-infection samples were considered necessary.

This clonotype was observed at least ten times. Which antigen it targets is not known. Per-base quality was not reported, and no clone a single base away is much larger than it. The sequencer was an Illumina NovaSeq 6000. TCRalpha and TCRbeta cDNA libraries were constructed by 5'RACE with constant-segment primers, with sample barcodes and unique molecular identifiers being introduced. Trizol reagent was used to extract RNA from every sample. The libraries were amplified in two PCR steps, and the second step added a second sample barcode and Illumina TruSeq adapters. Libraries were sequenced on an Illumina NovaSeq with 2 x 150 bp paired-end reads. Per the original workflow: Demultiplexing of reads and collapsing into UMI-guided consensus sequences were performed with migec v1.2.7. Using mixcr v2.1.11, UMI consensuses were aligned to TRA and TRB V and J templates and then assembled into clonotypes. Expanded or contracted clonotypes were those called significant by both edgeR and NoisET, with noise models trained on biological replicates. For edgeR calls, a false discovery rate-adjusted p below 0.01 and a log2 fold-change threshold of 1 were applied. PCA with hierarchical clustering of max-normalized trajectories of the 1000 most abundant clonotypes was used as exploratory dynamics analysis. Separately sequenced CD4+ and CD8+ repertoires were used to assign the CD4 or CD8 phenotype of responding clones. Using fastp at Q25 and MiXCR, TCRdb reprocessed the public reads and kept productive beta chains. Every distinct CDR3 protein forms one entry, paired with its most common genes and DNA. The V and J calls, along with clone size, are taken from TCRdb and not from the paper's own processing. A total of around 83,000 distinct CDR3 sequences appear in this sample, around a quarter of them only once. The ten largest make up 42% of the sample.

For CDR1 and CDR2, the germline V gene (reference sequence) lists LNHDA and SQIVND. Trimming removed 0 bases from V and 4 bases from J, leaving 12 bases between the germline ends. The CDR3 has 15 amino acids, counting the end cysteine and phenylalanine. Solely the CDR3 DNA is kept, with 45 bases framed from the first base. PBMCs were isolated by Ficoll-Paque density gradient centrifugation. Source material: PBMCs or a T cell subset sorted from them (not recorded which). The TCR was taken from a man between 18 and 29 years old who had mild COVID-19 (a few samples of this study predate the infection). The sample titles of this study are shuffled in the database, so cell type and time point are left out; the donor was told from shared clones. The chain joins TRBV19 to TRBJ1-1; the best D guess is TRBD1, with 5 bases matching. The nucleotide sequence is TGTGCCAGTAGTATAGATACAGGAGGCCCCACTGAAGCTTTCTTT. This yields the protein CASSIDTGGPTEAFF.